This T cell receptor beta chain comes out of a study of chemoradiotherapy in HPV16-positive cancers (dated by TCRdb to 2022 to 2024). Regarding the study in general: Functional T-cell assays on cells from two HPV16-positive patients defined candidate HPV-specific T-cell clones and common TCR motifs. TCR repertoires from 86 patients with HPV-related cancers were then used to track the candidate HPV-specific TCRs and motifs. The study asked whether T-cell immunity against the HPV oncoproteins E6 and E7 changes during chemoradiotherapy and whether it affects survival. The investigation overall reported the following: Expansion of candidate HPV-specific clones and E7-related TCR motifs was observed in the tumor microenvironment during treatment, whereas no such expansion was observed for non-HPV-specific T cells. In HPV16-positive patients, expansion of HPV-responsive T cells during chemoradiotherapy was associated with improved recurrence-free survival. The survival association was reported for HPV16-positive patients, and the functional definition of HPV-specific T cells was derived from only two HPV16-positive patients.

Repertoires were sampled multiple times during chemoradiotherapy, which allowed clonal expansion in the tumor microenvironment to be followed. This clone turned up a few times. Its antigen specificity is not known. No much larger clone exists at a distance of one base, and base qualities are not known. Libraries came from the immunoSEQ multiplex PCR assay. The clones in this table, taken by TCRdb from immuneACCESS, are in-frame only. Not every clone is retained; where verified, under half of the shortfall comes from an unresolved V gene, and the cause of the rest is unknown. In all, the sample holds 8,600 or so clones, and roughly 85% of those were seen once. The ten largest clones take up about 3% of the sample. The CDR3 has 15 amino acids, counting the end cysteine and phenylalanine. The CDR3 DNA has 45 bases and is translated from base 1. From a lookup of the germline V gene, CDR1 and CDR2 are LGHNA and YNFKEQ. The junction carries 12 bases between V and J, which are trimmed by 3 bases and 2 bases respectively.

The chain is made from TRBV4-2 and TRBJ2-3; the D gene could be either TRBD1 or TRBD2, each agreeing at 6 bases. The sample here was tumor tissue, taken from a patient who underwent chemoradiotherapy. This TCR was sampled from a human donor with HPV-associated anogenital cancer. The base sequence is TGTGCCAGCAGCCATCAGAGGGGGGACACAGATACGCAGTATTTT. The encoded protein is CASSHQRGDTDTQYF.